Listed here are 6 T cell receptor beta chains from one sample, sequenced in a study of blood T cell repertoires in COVID-19 (dated by TCRdb to 2018 to 2021). Libraries were made using the immunoSEQ multiplex PCR assay. The table comes from immuneACCESS by way of TCRdb, which keeps in-frame sequences with V and J called. Part of the clones is missing from these tables; in studies checked, under half for an unresolved V gene and the rest for unknown reasons. Recorded for this sample are over 150,000 clones; roughly 80% of them occurred a single time. Of the sample, roughly 3.5% is held by the ten largest clones. The specimen was PBMCs or T cells enriched from blood (not recorded which). The receptors stem from a woman aged 60-70 years who had recovered from COVID-19.

This clone turned up a few times. Other DNA sequences within the sample encode an identical CDR3. This CDR3 reads CASRTGSNQPQHF. For the CDR3, the DNA is TGTGCCAGCAGAACAGGGTCTAACCAGCCCCAGCATTTT. The rearrangement joins TRBV12-3 or TRBV12-4 to TRBJ1-5; a weak D match, TRBD1 (6 bases). V was shortened by 6 bases and J by 7 bases, with 13 bases between the two germline ends. The CDR3 sequence is 13 residues long.

The V call is TRBV30, the J call TRBJ1-6, with 8 bases identical to TRBD1. Germline trimming cut 3 bases from V and 6 bases from J; bases unmatched to any gene: 7. The V gene's germline CDR1 is GTSNPN and CDR2 SVGIG (reference sequence). The CDR3 covers 15 residues. The CDR3 DNA reads as TGTGCCTGGAGCCCTGGGACAGGCCCTAATTCACCCCTCCACTTT. This codes for CAWSPGTGPNSPLHF.

The V gene is TRBV4-1, the J gene TRBJ2-5; 16 positions match TRBD2. Trimming at V came to 4 bases and at J to 5 bases, leaving 13 bases not matched to a gene. Per germline, CDR1 MGHRA and CDR2 YSYEKL. The length of the CDR3 is 19 residues. This CDR3 reads CASSPEGLAGGQIGETQYF. CDR3 DNA sequence: TGCGCCAGCAGCCCCGAGGGACTAGCGGGGGGGCAGATTGGGGAGACCCAGTACTTC.

This clone was detected only once. The genes are TRBV11-2 and TRBJ1-2, with 8 bases fitting TRBD1. The CDR3 runs to 13 residues. Germline CDR1 is SGHAT and CDR2 is FQNNGV. Trimming removed 5 bases from V and 8 bases from J; junction bases left unmatched: 7. The CDR3 here is CASSKQGAGGYTF. The CDR3 DNA reads TGTGCCAGCAGCAAGCAGGGGGCGGGAGGCTACACCTTC.

This clone was detected a few times. CDR3 loop: CASREGNSYEQYF. DNA of the CDR3: TGTGCCAGCAGGGAGGGCAATTCCTACGAGCAGTACTTC. The genes are TRBV6-5 and TRBJ2-7; possibly TRBD2 for D (6 bases). This CDR3 region has 13 residues. V shed 6 bases and J shed 1 base, with 10 bases lying between them. The germline CDR1 and CDR2 sequences are MNHEY and SVGAGI.

V and J are TRBV21-1 and TRBJ1-1; no DNA check was done on the table's D call, TRBD1. TRBV21-1 is a recognized pseudogene. The CDR3 length is 15 residues. CDR3 residues: CASSKARQAGAEAFF. In DNA form, the CDR3 reads TGTGCCAGCAGCAAAGCGAGACAGGCGGGTGCTGAAGCTTTCTTT.